This entry is about one TCR beta chain. The V gene's germline CDR1 is LNHDA and CDR2 SQIVND (reference sequence). The length of the CDR3 is 15 residues. Germline trimming cut 2 bases from V and 5 bases from J; bases unmatched to any gene: 7. Via MiXCR, TCRdb re-called the 5' RACE reads, giving one row per CDR3 protein. This sample has 60,000 to 75,000 distinct CDR3 sequences, with about a sixth found just once. This sample is drawn from a study of T cells of healthy individuals. The sequence derives from a human donor in good health. V usage is TRBV19 and J usage is TRBJ2-7; 9 bases match TRBD1. CDR3 bases: TGTGCCAGTAGTATAAGTGGGACAGGGAGCCACGAGCAGTACTTC. It specifies CASSISGTGSHEQYF.